A single T cell receptor (beta chain) is shown here with its context. Based on its abundance in the sample, this clone is medium-sized (0.01 to 0.1%). What antigen it recognizes has not been identified. No quality values exist for individual bases; no much larger clone is one base distant. The immunoSEQ assay amplified TCRB CDR3 regions from 1.5 to 2.5 micrograms of genomic DNA, or from all available DNA when less than that amount was available. For multiplex PCR, 60 forward primers for TCR V beta segments and 13 reverse primers for J beta segments were used. Synthetic control templates were spiked into each sample at limiting dilution to estimate reads per starting template. Sequencing produced 87 bp reads on the Illumina HiSeq System. On the study's bioinformatics: To remove PCR and sequencing errors, closely related sequences were merged with a nearest neighbor algorithm. TCR overlap was defined as the percentage of unique tumor TCR beta sequences that were also found in the peripheral blood of the same patient. Not all clones reach the TCRdb copy of this immuneACCESS table, which keeps in-frame sequences only. Checked studies attribute under half of the gap to unresolved V genes and leave the rest unexplained. Clone size and V and J calls were adopted from that table, with D and trimming inferred from the DNA. This sample lists approximately 93,000 clones; 85% were detected once. Of the sample, 8.5% is held by the ten largest clones.

The sample's time point, from its label and the paper: after dendritic cell vaccination, including at tumor progression/relapse. Patients were selected on the basis of adequate residual fresh-frozen tumor tissue and more than two years of available survival data. An isocitrate dehydrogenase mutation was not carried by any of the glioblastoma patients, although molecular status was otherwise variable. PBMC collection took place before vaccination, two weeks after the third vaccination, and at tumor progression if progression occurred. The Qiagen DNeasy Blood extraction Kit was used for extraction of genomic DNA. The data derive from a study of glioma-infiltrating T cells after dendritic cell vaccination (dated by TCRdb to about 2016). The study in broad terms: The cohort comprised 15 glioblastoma patients from Phase I and II dendritic cell vaccination trials, 9 newly diagnosed and 6 with recurrent disease. Autologous tumor lysate-pulsed dendritic cell vaccination was administered to the patients between about 2002 and 2013. To make the vaccine, monocyte-derived dendritic cells were cultured for approximately 7 days with IL-4 and GM-CSF and then pulsed overnight with autologous tumor lysate. Patients received three intradermal dendritic cell vaccine injections at biweekly intervals in the arm below the axilla. In glioblastoma patients vaccinated with dendritic cells, deep sequencing of TCR beta CDR3 regions served to measure the amount of tumor-infiltrating lymphocytes and to compare repertoires between tumor and blood. Survival after dendritic cell vaccination was correlated with TCR sequencing metrics, such as TIL content and the overlap between tumor and blood repertoires. Overall results and qualifications from the work: No direct relationship between TCR clonality and survival was found, suggesting a diverse polyclonal response may matter. The cohort was small and heterogeneous, and full blood and tumor sets were available for few patients, with initial-recurrent tumor pairs available for even fewer patients. After dendritic cell vaccination, a higher estimated pretreatment TIL content predicted longer time to progression and overall survival. The TCR overlap response model with three groups was called speculative and said to need prospective validation.

The CDR3 starts with the cysteine, ends with the phenylalanine, and has 16 residues. The DNA shown is the 48-base CDR3, in frame from base 1. Per the germline V gene, LGHNA is the CDR1 and YSLEER is the CDR2. V loses 0 bases of germline sequence and J loses 4 bases, and the interval between the two ends is 13 bases. This TCR derives from a human donor with glioblastoma. The sequence links TRBV4-3 to TRBJ1-3; TRBD1 could be the D gene, as 5 bases match. The specimen was blood, collected after dendritic cell vaccination. In nucleotide form, the sequence is TGCGCCAGCAGCCAAGATGCAGGGTCCGCGGGAAACACCATATATTTT. The translation is CASSQDAGSAGNTIYF.